The 7 T cell receptor beta chains in this list originate from one sample, sequenced in a study of shared clonotypes between healthy human individuals. Some clones are missing from TCRdb's copy, which holds only in-frame ones; the method was immunoSEQ multiplex PCR. This table has 2 million to 2.5 million clones, under 97% appearing once. The sequenced sample was naive CD4+ T cells sorted from blood. Subset noted: CD45RA+ positively selected. The source is a man aged 18 to 35 in good health.

The chain couples TRBV30 to TRBJ2-5; D unclear. V was pared by 3 bases and J by 7 bases, with 12 bases between. CDR1 is GTSNPN and CDR2 is SVGIG in the germline V gene (reference sequence). The CDR3 consists of 12 residues. The CDR3 DNA reads TGTGCCTGGAGCGCGACGGTGGGGACCCAGTACTTC. This translates into CAWSATVGTQYF.

The V call is TRBV7-2, the J call TRBJ2-1; D gene uncertain. V lost 6 bases to trimming and J lost 7 bases, with 7 bases between them. The CDR3 has 11 residues. Germline CDR1 reads SGHTA; CDR2 reads FQGNSA. The CDR3 DNA is TGTGCCAGCAGTGCAGGTAATGAGCAGTTCTTC. Its protein product is CASSAGNEQFF. The full variable domain, its missing parts supplied by reference TRBV7-2 and TRBJ2-1, is GAGVSQSPSNKVTEKGKDVELRCDPISGHTALYWYRQSLGQGLEFLIYFQGNSAPDKSGLPSDRFSAERTGGSVSTLTIQRTQQEDSAVYLCASSAGNEQFFGPGTRLTVL.

This clone was found once. The rearrangement uses TRBV27 and TRBJ1-6; TRBD1 matches at 7 bases. CDR3 length: 15 residues. Germline CDR1 is MNHEY and CDR2 is SMNVEV (reference sequence). V lost 4 bases to trimming and J lost 10 bases; unmatched junction nucleotides: 10. This CDR3 is CASSSLGGGWSPLHF. The CDR3 DNA reads TGTGCCAGCAGTTCCTTAGGGGGCGGATGGTCACCCCTCCACTTT.

This chain joins TRBV30 and TRBJ1-2; D gene ambiguous. The germline V gene has CDR1 GTSNPN and CDR2 SVGIG (reference sequence). The V end was cut by 3 bases, the J end by 4 bases, with 21 bases between. This CDR3 has 16 amino acids. This chain's CDR3 is CAWRATIRPGSYGYTF. DNA for the CDR3: TGTGCCTGGAGGGCTACGATTAGACCAGGAAGCTATGGCTACACCTTC. The whole variable domain, filled in from reference TRBV30 and TRBJ1-2, reads SQTIHQWPATLVQPVGSPLSLECTVEGTSNPNLYWYRQAAGRGLQLLFYSVGIGQISSEVPQNLSASRPQDRQFILSSKKLLLSDSGFYLCAWRATIRPGSYGYTFGSGTRLTVV.

The gene calls are TRBV18 and TRBJ2-3; 8 bases align to TRBD2. Germline lookup yields CDR1 KGHSH and CDR2 LQKENI. Trimming at V came to 6 bases and at J to 5 bases, leaving 7 bases not matched to a gene. The CDR3 length is 14 residues. The CDR3 is CASSPREGIDTQYF. In DNA form, the CDR3 reads TGTGCCAGCTCCCCTCGGGAGGGGATAGATACGCAGTATTTT.

V is TRBV20-1 and J is TRBJ2-3; D is unresolved. The ends were cut back, 6 bases at V and 4 bases at J, with 8 bases in the middle. Looked up from germline, CDR1 is DFQATT and CDR2 is SNEGSKA (reference sequence). The CDR3 is made up of 11 amino acids. The CDR3 nucleotides are TGCAGTGCCTCAGATCCAGATACGCAGTATTTT. Its protein product is CSASDPDTQYF.

J is TRBJ2-5 and V is TRBV11-2; D gene ambiguous. The CDR3 is made up of 15 amino acids. Germline V CDR1 and CDR2: SGHAT, FQNNGV. The germline V and J ends were trimmed by 0 bases and 4 bases, with 12 bases remaining between them. This CDR3 is CASSLDGGKGETQYF. As DNA, the CDR3 is TGTGCCAGCAGCTTAGATGGCGGCAAGGGAGAGACCCAGTACTTC.